The next 14 T cell receptor beta chains were all read from a single sample in a study of T cell repertoires in cytomegalovirus infection. These receptors' targets are unknown. TCRdb re-analysed the reads in MiXCR, keeping a single row per CDR3 protein. Among 400,000 to 600,000 distinct CDR3 sequences listed, 42% were seen once. The sample here was cultured PBMCs, taken from culture after CMV antigen stimulation. Every receptor here comes from a human donor in good health (CMV status not recorded). Some clones in this sample may be carry-over from other donors' samples.

This chain connects TRBV5-4 to TRBJ2-5; perhaps TRBD2 as D (6 bases). The CDR3 is 13 residues long. V was shortened by 10 bases and J by 5 bases, with 18 bases between the two germline ends. Germline V gene data show CDR1 as SGHNT and CDR2 as YYREEE (reference sequence). The CDR3 is CAAREARSETQYF. DNA for the CDR3: TGTGCCGCGAGGGAGGCACGGTCGGAGACCCAGTACTTC.

This chain uses TRBV5-1 with TRBJ1-4, with D maybe TRBD1 (5 bases). Deletions cut 4 bases from V and 14 bases from J, with 18 bases between. CDR3 length: 13 residues. Germline V gene data show CDR1 as SGHRS and CDR2 as YFSETQ. The CDR3 sequence: CASSPTAGTFLFF. As DNA, the CDR3 is TGCGCCAGCAGCCCCACTGCAGGGACCTTTCTGTTTTTT. Variable domain in full (rest from reference TRBV5-1 and TRBJ1-4): KAGVTQTPRYLIKTRGQQVTLSCSPISGHRSVSWYQQTPGQGLQFLFEYFSETQRNKGNFPGRFSGRQFSNSRSEMNVSTLELGDSALYLCASSPTAGTFLFFGSGTQLSVL.

The V gene is TRBV7-2, the J gene TRBJ2-3; 9 bases map to TRBD2. This CDR3 has 17 amino acids. The trim removed 1 base at V and 1 base at J, leaving 6 bases unmatched. Per the germline V gene, CDR1 is SGHTA and CDR2 is FQGNSA. This CDR3 is CASSLVPLAGGTDTQYF. The CDR3 region has the DNA TGTGCCAGCAGCTTAGTCCCCTTAGCGGGGGGCACAGATACGCAGTATTTT.

This chain uses TRBV12-3 or TRBV12-4 with TRBJ1-6; D gene ambiguous. The CDR3 covers 13 residues. Trimming removed 7 bases from V and 7 bases from J, with 11 bases in between. CDR3 residues: CASTSGGNSPLHF. Here the CDR3 DNA reads TGTGCCAGCACCTCGGGCGGAAATTCACCCCTCCACTTT.

The rearrangement joins TRBV6-1 to TRBJ2-3, with 7 bases identical to TRBD2. Germline V gene data show CDR1 as MNHNS and CDR2 as SASEGT. This CDR3 is 15 amino acids long. Germline trimming cut 2 bases from V and 2 bases from J; bases unmatched to any gene: 4. The CDR3 here is CASSEPSGLTDTQYF. The DNA of the CDR3 is TGTGCCAGCAGTGAACCTAGCGGACTCACAGATACGCAGTATTTT.

The genes are TRBV6-1 and TRBJ1-3, with no clear D. This CDR3 is 12 amino acids long. V was cut by 4 bases and J by 4 bases, with 5 bases left in between. Germline V gene sequence: CDR1 MNHNS, CDR2 SASEGT. CDR3 DNA sequence: TGTGCCAGCAGTGGTGAGGGAAACACCATATATTTT. Its protein is CASSGEGNTIYF.

V and J are TRBV7-2 and TRBJ2-5, with 9 bases identical to TRBD2. The ends lost 3 bases at V and 2 bases at J; junction bases unmatched: 7. This CDR3 spans 16 amino acids. Germline lookup yields CDR1 SGHTA and CDR2 FQGNSA. CDR3 in amino acids: CASSFGVAGEQETQYF. CDR3 nucleotides: TGTGCCAGCAGCTTTGGTGTAGCGGGAGAACAAGAGACCCAGTACTTC.

This clonotype was picked up a small number of times. The chain links TRBV7-9 to TRBJ1-2; D is ambiguous. Germline CDR1 SEHNR, CDR2 FQNEAQ (reference sequence). The CDR3 covers 14 residues. Trimming removed 3 bases from V and 0 bases from J, with 8 bases in between. The DNA for the CDR3 is TGTGCCAGCAGCTTTGAGTCCTCTAACTATGGCTACACCTTC. It yields the protein CASSFESSNYGYTF.

This clonotype showed up just a few times. The chain joins TRBV7-2 to TRBJ2-1; 10 bases match TRBD2. With 5 bases clipped from V and 4 bases from J, the junction kept 8 bases outside the gene matches. The CDR3 is 16 residues long. In germline, CDR1 is SGHTA, CDR2 FQGNSA. CDR3 in DNA: TGTGCCAGCAGCCACGGGACTAGCGAGATATACAATGAGCAGTTCTTC. Amino acids: CASSHGTSEIYNEQFF.

The chain recombines TRBV20-1 with TRBJ1-1, with D possibly matching TRBD1 (5 bases). The CDR3 has 14 amino acids. Germline CDR1 is DFQATT and CDR2 is SNEGSKA (reference sequence). Trimming shortened V by 3 bases and J by 5 bases, and 16 bases separated the two germline ends. CDR3 loop: CSARFNGGGTEAFF. Here the CDR3 DNA reads TGCAGTGCTAGGTTTAACGGGGGTGGGACTGAAGCTTTCTTT.

V usage is TRBV6-6 and J usage is TRBJ2-1; maybe TRBD1 (6 bases). Germline V gene data show CDR1 as MNHNY and CDR2 as SVGAGI (reference sequence). Trimming cost V 4 bases and J 7 bases, with 14 bases left between them. The CDR3 consists of 14 residues. The CDR3 DNA follows: TGTGCCAGCAGTTCGGACAGAGGTGTAAATGAGCAGTTCTTC. Protein sequence: CASSSDRGVNEQFF.

The chain couples TRBV12-5 to TRBJ1-5; 8 bases map to TRBD1. The germline CDR1 and CDR2 sequences are LGHNT and FRNRAP. This CDR3 comprises 19 residues. The V segment lost 6 bases and the J segment 4 bases; nucleotides outside the gene matches: 20. CDR3 sequence reads: CASGPLRDRQKRRNQPQHF. The CDR3 DNA is TGTGCTAGTGGCCCGCTCCGGGACAGGCAGAAACGACGAAATCAGCCCCAGCATTTT.

Ten or more counts support this clonotype. The chain joins TRBV12-3 or TRBV12-4 to TRBJ1-6; no firm D call. CDR3 length equals 12 residues. Trimming pared 3 bases from V and 10 bases from J, leaving 7 bases between. CDR3 DNA: TGTGCCAGCAGTTTCAGCCACTCACCCCTCCACTTT. Translating gives CASSFSHSPLHF.

The V call is TRBV5-3, the J call TRBJ2-3, with 11 bases aligning to TRBD2. Being an ORF, TRBV5-3 has a function that is uncertain. J lost 3 bases, V lost 8 bases, and 8 bases had no gene match. This CDR3 is 15 amino acids long. CDR3 sequence (DNA): TGTGCCAGCAGCATAGCGGGAGGGAGGACAGATACGCAGTATTTT. It encodes CASSIAGGRTDTQYF.